Listed here are 6 T cell receptor beta chains from one sample, sequenced in a study of CD8+ T cells in alopecia areata. Reverse transcribed after extraction, RNA yielded cDNA as the sequencing template. Produced via immunoSEQ multiplex PCR; TCRdb's table is partial and in-frame only. This table holds fewer than 200,000 clones, around three fifths found once. Treatment reported: oral pan-JAK inhibitor, 5-10 mg twice daily. This specimen was CD8+ T cells sorted from blood, taken at week 24, from a patient treated with tofacitinib. These receptors were taken from a human donor with alopecia areata.

The genes are TRBV13 and TRBJ2-4, with TRBD1 matching 8 bases. Germline CDR1 reads PRHDT; CDR2 reads FYEKMQ (reference sequence). Trimming took 5 bases from V and 9 from J; bases not matched to a gene: 3. This CDR3 contains 12 residues. The CDR3 coding sequence is TGTGCCAGCAGCGTTGGGACAGGCATTCAGTACTTC. Translated, it gives CASSVGTGIQYF. Combining the CDR3 with reference TRBV13 and TRBJ2-4 gives the whole variable domain AAGVIQSPRHLIKEKRETATLKCYPIPRHDTVYWYQQGPGQDPQFLISFYEKMQSDKGSIPDRFSAQQFSDYHSELNMSSLELGDSALYFCASSVGTGIQYFGAGTRLSVL.

The chain employs TRBV27 and TRBJ1-5, with 9 bases matching TRBD1. Germline CDR1 is MNHEY and CDR2 is SMNVEV (reference sequence). V was clipped by 4 bases and J by 9 bases; unmatched bases: 13. The CDR3 extends over 16 amino acids. CDR3 residues: CASSSAASGQGWPQHF. The CDR3 DNA follows: TGTGCCAGCAGTTCAGCTGCATCGGGACAGGGCTGGCCCCAGCATTTT.

This rearrangement joins TRBV7-2 to TRBJ2-7; the D is unclear. The V gene lost 0 bases and the J gene lost 0 bases, with 6 bases spanning the gap. The CDR3 sequence is 14 residues long. Germline V gene data show CDR1 as SGHTA and CDR2 as FQGNSA. The CDR3 is CASSLAGPSYEQYF. The CDR3 nucleotides are TGTGCCAGCAGCTTAGCCGGGCCCTCCTACGAGCAGTACTTC.

The chain uses TRBV4-1 and TRBJ2-7, with TRBD2 as a possible D gene (5 bases). The CDR3 has 15 amino acids. In germline, CDR1 is MGHRA, CDR2 YSYEKL. Trimming pared 2 bases from V and 3 bases from J, leaving 14 bases between. The CDR3 loop is CASSQTPGDFYEQYF. CDR3 bases: TGCGCCAGCAGCCAAACCCCCGGGGATTTCTACGAGCAGTACTTC.

The J gene is TRBJ1-1, the V gene TRBV5-6; D is perhaps TRBD1 (5 bases). In germline, CDR1 is SGHDT, CDR2 YYEEEE. The CDR3 has 13 amino acids. Between the trimmed V and J ends, which lost 4 bases and 2 bases, there was a span of 9 bases. Here the CDR3 DNA reads TGTGCCAGCAGCGGCGGGGGAAACACTGAAGCTTTCTTT. It specifies CASSGGGNTEAFF.

This clone was counted between two and nine times. The genes are TRBV5-6 and TRBJ2-5; D is undetermined. Trimming stripped 0 bases from V and 3 bases from J, with 3 bases between. The CDR3 extends over 12 amino acids. Germline-derived CDR1 and CDR2 are SGHDT and YYEEEE. The CDR3 is CASSLAKETQYF. DNA for the CDR3: TGTGCCAGCAGCTTGGCCAAAGAGACCCAGTACTTC.